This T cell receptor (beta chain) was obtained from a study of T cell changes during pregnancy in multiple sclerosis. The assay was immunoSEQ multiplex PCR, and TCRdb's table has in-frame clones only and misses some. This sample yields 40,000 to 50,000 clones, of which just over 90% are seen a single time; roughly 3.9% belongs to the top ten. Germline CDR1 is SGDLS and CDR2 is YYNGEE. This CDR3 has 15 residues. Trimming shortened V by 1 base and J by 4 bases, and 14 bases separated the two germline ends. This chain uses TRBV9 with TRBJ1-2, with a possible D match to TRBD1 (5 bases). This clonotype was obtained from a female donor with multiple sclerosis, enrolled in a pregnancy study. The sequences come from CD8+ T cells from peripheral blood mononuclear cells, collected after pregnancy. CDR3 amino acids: CASSVWAGWGYGYTF. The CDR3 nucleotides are TGTGCCAGCAGCGTATGGGCAGGGTGGGGCTATGGCTACACCTTC.